The 2 T cell receptor beta chains presented below share a single source sample, sequenced in a study of human versus mouse CDR3 diversity and MHC coevolution. Profiled with immunoSEQ multiplex PCR; TCRdb holds only in-frame clones, not every one. Of roughly 81,000 clones in the sample, over 85% were seen once. Sequencing was performed on naive CD4+ T cells from blood. The subset was: CD45RO-negative CD62L-positive naive CD4 T cells. These receptors came from a person between 25 and 75 years old in good health.

Turning to this clone: One junction end does not reproduce the germline sequence, and a read error may be involved. V is TRBV19 and J is TRBJ1-1, with D uncertain. This CDR3 contains 14 residues. Germline CDR1 LNHDA, CDR2 SQIVND (reference sequence). CDR3 residues: CATSSGWQNTEAFF. Written as DNA, the CDR3 is TGTGCCACTAGTTCAGGTTGGCAGAACACTGAAGCTTTCTTT.

V and J are TRBV5-1 and TRBJ1-5, with 8 bases that match TRBD1. The CDR3 loop spans 14 amino acids. V shed 4 bases, J shed 7 bases, and the junction held 7 bases outside the gene matches. Germline V lookup: CDR1 SGHRS, CDR2 YFSETQ. CDR3: CASSSGTGGQPQHF. The CDR3 region has the DNA TGCGCCAGCAGCAGCGGGACAGGCGGGCAGCCCCAGCATTTT. Based on the CDR3 plus reference TRBV5-1 and TRBJ1-5, the full variable domain is KAGVTQTPRYLIKTRGQQVTLSCSPISGHRSVSWYQQTPGQGLQFLFEYFSETQRNKGNFPGRFSGRQFSNSRSEMNVSTLELGDSALYLCASSSGTGGQPQHFGDGTRLSIL.